Only one count was recorded for the clone carrying this TCR beta chain. Its antigen is still unknown. Treatment meaning: roughly 20 received Ad26.COV2.S at low or high dose, single or two shots; 5 received placebo; per-sample allocation not given. Sampling took place 63 days after the first vaccine or placebo injection. These data are taken from a study of Ad26.COV2.S vaccination and SARS-CoV-2 variants. In the study overall: Dosing was one shot or two shots 56 days apart. General study points: Measures of TCR breadth and depth may have fallen short of total T cell responses. Those who received the vaccine showed greater spike-specific TCR breadth than those given placebo.

The repertoire was sequenced with immunoSEQ multiplex PCR; TCRdb's copy has only in-frame clones and lacks some. This sample carries 350,000 to 400,000 clones, approximately 86% of them seen once, and the ten largest clones take approximately 3.7%. The CDR3 extends over 11 amino acids. V was cut by 8 bases and J by 0 bases, with 5 bases left in between. Looked up from germline, CDR1 is SGDLS and CDR2 is YYNGEE. The sample consisted of peripheral blood, taken in a trial of Ad26.COV2.S vaccine versus placebo. The chain recombines TRBV9 with TRBJ1-2; D gene unclear. This receptor was obtained from a person aged 18 to 65 who received the Ad26.COV2.S COVID-19 vaccine or a placebo. Here the CDR3 DNA reads TGTGCCAGTACAACTAACTATGGCTACACCTTC. Its protein product is CASTTNYGYTF.